The 11 T cell receptor beta chains below all came from one sample that was sequenced in a study of OX40 agonist ivuxolimab in advanced cancers. TCRdb keeps only in-frame clones here, not all; method: immunoSEQ multiplex PCR. This table holds about 45,000 clones, about 90% found once. Sequences were derived from CD4+ or CD8+ T cells sorted from blood, sampled in a trial of the OX40 agonist ivuxolimab. The source of these receptors is an adult with an advanced solid tumor such as melanoma, head and neck, liver or kidney cancer.

The chain is built from TRBV5-6 and TRBJ2-2; D possibly corresponds to TRBD1 (6 bases). Germline values: CDR1 SGHDT, CDR2 YYEEEE. The CDR3 runs 18 residues. V shed 0 bases and J shed 0 bases, with 15 bases lying between them. CDR3 sequence: CASSLGRWQGSNTGELFF. DNA of the CDR3: TGTGCCAGCAGCTTGGGGCGGTGGCAGGGGTCGAACACCGGGGAGCTGTTTTTT.

Comments on this clone: Other DNA sequences from this sample encode an identical CDR3 as well. This chain links TRBV7-9 with TRBJ1-2; D ambiguous. The germline V gene has CDR1 SEHNR and CDR2 FQNEAQ (reference sequence). Between the trimmed V and J ends, which lost 3 bases and 4 bases, there was a span of 6 bases. This CDR3 contains 12 residues. The CDR3 is CASSLDGYGYTF. CDR3 bases: TGTGCCAGCAGCTTGGACGGCTATGGCTACACCTTC.

This clone appeared a single time. The rearrangement joins TRBV2 to TRBJ2-2, with D possibly TRBD1 on 6 matching bases. The CDR3 consists of 15 residues. CDR1 and CDR2 (germline): SNHLY, FYNNEI. With 9 bases removed from V and 1 base from J, the gap between germline ends came to 15 bases. This chain's CDR3 is CARGGTGVNTGELFF. CDR3 nucleotides: TGTGCCAGAGGGGGTACCGGGGTGAACACCGGGGAGCTGTTTTTT. Complete variable domain (other parts from reference TRBV2 and TRBJ2-2): EPEVTQTPSHQVTQMGQEVILRCVPISNHLYFYWYRQILGQKVEFLVSFYNNEISEKSEIFDDQFSVERPDGSNFTLKIRSTKLEDSAMYFCARGGTGVNTGELFFGEGSRLTVL.

The genes are TRBV4-1 and TRBJ2-7, with 10 bases fitting TRBD2. Germline-derived CDR1 and CDR2 are MGHRA and YSYEKL. V lost 3 bases and J lost 7; bases outside the gene matches: 3. The CDR3 consists of 13 residues. The CDR3 is CASSQGLAYEQYF. The CDR3 DNA follows: TGCGCCAGCAGCCAGGGACTAGCGTATGAGCAGTACTTC.

The chain joins TRBV2 to TRBJ1-5; perhaps TRBD1 as D (5 bases). Per germline, CDR1 SNHLY and CDR2 FYNNEI. V was pared by 5 bases and J by 4 bases, with 12 bases between. The CDR3 length is 14 residues. Written as DNA, the CDR3 is TGTGCCAGCAGTACCAGGGATTGGAATCAGCCCCAGCATTTT. This codes for CASSTRDWNQPQHF.

V is TRBV7-9 and J is TRBJ2-7; a possible D gene is TRBD1 (5 bases). V gave up 4 bases and J gave up 3 bases, with 10 bases separating them. The CDR3 has 13 amino acids. The germline gives CDR1 SEHNR, CDR2 FQNEAQ (reference sequence). Written as DNA, the CDR3 is TGTGCCAGCAGCTCCCGGACAATCTACGAGCAGTACTTC. Its translation is CASSSRTIYEQYF.

The chain is built from TRBV7-9 and TRBJ1-1; D unresolved. The CDR3 is made up of 14 amino acids. Germline loops: CDR1 SEHNR, CDR2 FQNEAQ (reference sequence). With 4 bases removed from V and 0 bases from J, the gap between germline ends came to 9 bases. The CDR3 DNA follows: TGTGCCAGCAGCTCCTTTACCATGAACACTGAAGCTTTCTTT. Its protein is CASSSFTMNTEAFF.

The chain employs TRBV7-9 and TRBJ2-5; no definite D call. Between the trimmed V and J ends, which lost 3 bases and 4 bases, there was a span of 12 bases. The CDR3 loop spans 14 amino acids. CDR1 is SEHNR and CDR2 is FQNEAQ in the germline V gene (reference sequence). This chain's CDR3 is CASSLTGEGETQYF. For the CDR3, the DNA is TGTGCCAGCAGCTTGACTGGAGAAGGAGAGACCCAGTACTTC.

The CDR3 spells CASSQFLGQTYEQYF. CDR3 bases: TGCGCCAGCAGCCAGTTTCTAGGACAGACCTACGAGCAGTACTTC. V gene TRBV4-1 combines with J gene TRBJ2-7, with D perhaps TRBD1 (6 bases). The CDR3 loop spans 15 amino acids. V lost 3 bases and J 2 bases, leaving 14 bases between the germline ends. Germline V gene data show CDR1 as MGHRA and CDR2 as YSYEKL.

The genes are TRBV19 and TRBJ2-7; 10 nucleotides align to TRBD2. Germline trimming cut 6 bases from V and 3 bases from J; bases unmatched to any gene: 5. This CDR3 comprises 14 residues. Germline V gene sequence: CDR1 LNHDA, CDR2 SQIVND (reference sequence). The CDR3 is CASSKLAGIYEQYF. The CDR3 nucleotides are TGTGCCAGTAGCAAACTAGCGGGGATCTACGAGCAGTACTTC.

V usage is TRBV5-1 and J usage is TRBJ1-2; D gene uncertain. This CDR3 contains 14 residues. V was cut by 2 bases and J by 5 bases, with 13 bases left in between. The germline CDR1 and CDR2 sequences are SGHRS and YFSETQ. The CDR3 nucleotides are TGCGCCAGCAGCTTTGGAGATGGAACATATGGCTACACCTTC. Its protein is CASSFGDGTYGYTF.